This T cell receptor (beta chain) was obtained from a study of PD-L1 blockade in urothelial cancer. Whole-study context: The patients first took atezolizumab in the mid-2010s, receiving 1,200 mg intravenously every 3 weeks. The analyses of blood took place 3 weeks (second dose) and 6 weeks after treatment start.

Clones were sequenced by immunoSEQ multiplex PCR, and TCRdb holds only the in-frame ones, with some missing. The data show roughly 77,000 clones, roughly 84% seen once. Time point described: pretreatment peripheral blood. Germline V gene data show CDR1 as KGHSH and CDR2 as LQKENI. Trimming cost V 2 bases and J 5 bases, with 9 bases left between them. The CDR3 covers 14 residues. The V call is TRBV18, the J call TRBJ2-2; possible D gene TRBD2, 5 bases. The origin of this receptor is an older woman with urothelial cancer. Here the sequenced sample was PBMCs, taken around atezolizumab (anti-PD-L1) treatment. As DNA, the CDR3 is TGTGCCAGCTCACCAGGGAGAGAAACCGGGGAGCTGTTTTTT. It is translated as CASSPGRETGELFF.